This T cell receptor beta chain was recovered during a study of shared T cell receptors in the human thymus (dated by TCRdb to 2020 to 2022). Broadly, across the study: The study examined how self-reactive, shared T-cell receptor alpha chains are generated in the human thymus.

The library was generated by the immunoSEQ multiplex PCR assay. TCRdb mirrors the immuneACCESS table, restricted to in-frame sequences. Some clones are absent from its copies; in checked studies, under half trace to an unresolved V gene, and the reason for the others is unknown. A total of hundreds of thousands of clones appear in this sample, 70% to 90% of them only once. The top ten clonotypes cover approximately 0.011% of the sample. A word on this clone: No antigen is known for it. The record has no base qualities; no much larger clone is one base away.

CDR1 and CDR2 are drawn from the germline V gene (reference sequence): MNHEY, SMNVEV. Taken from cysteine to phenylalanine, the CDR3 has 19 residues. Of all the DNA, just the CDR3 is kept, 57 bases in frame from base 1. V loses 7 bases at its end and J loses 1 base; junction bases beyond the gene matches: 16. This sample also belongs to another study, concerning human thymus T cells. The second investigation adds: Immunologically healthy infants undergoing open corrective cardiac surgery for congenital heart defects in Finland were used as donors. Thymus tissue was collected as surgical resects that were removed during corrective cardiac surgery. Both the thymic and the peripheral blood repertoires appeared to show biased V and J gene segment usage. The related research reported highly overlapping thymic TCR repertoires among unrelated individuals. The study used roughly eight infant thymus samples plus four related peripheral blood samples to characterize TCR alpha and beta repertoires. Donor ages ranging from about 7 to 250 days were recorded, and 5 to 7 male and a couple of female infants were included in the cohort. Thymocytes were released mechanically from tissue and stored at -70 °C as pellets of about 9.5-32 million cells. Genomic DNA was extracted from frozen cell pellets with a QIAsymphony instrument. The immunoSEQ multiplex PCR assay was used to amplify the TCRB and TCRAD loci from a standardized amount of quality-controlled genomic DNA. The amplicons spanned the V(D)J region and were long enough to cover the CDR3 and allow V and J genes to be identified. The commercial immunoSEQ service was used to sequence amplicons on an Illumina platform. Primer bias and sequencing errors were corrected as previously described, and TCRAD and TCRB definitions were based on the IMGT database. Analysis of the repertoires was done with immunoSEQ Analyzer 3.0 and VDJTools and included basic statistics, V/J segment usage, diversity estimates, rarefaction and pairwise overlap. Diversity was estimated with Chao1, ChaoE, Efron-Thisted, Shannon and inverse Simpson indices, and also on datasets down-sampled to the smallest sample. Repertoire overlap was determined by strict matching of CDR3 nucleotide sequence, V gene and J gene, and Jaccard-based multidimensional scaling clustering was applied. On average, thymus samples yielded 800,000 or so unique TCRB clonotypes, whereas blood samples yielded some 85,000.

The V and J genes are TRBV27 and TRBJ2-3; 11 bases in the middle match TRBD2. The clonotype was recovered from a boy under three years old with a congenital heart defect. Donor details come from another sample of the same person, matched by shared clones. The sequencing input was thymocytes. Here is the DNA: TGTGCCAGCACCATCACAAGGGGGACTAGCGGACCATGCACAGATACGCAGTATTTT. Its protein reads: CASTITRGTSGPCTDTQYF.